Below are 4 T cell receptor beta chains sequenced from a single sample in a study of blood T cell repertoires in COVID-19. The protocol was immunoSEQ multiplex PCR, while the TCRdb copy is restricted to in-frame clones and leaves out a portion. The top ten clones hold approximately 11% of a sample with tens of thousands of clones, 80% to 90% of them seen once. Sequenced sample: peripheral blood. The origin of the receptors is a man between 65 and 85 years old with active or convalescent COVID-19.

The rearrangement uses TRBV6-5 and TRBJ1-2, with D unresolved. The CDR3 extends over 16 amino acids. Per germline, CDR1 MNHEY and CDR2 SVGAGI. Trimming cost V 0 bases and J 0 bases, with 11 bases left between them. CDR3 DNA sequence: TGTGCCAGCAGTTACTCGATAAGACAAACTAACTATGGCTACACCTTC. Translated: CASSYSIRQTNYGYTF.

The V and J genes are TRBV5-5 and TRBJ2-7, with 8 bases matching TRBD1. The germline V gene encodes CDR1 SGHKS and CDR2 YYEKEE (reference sequence). The CDR3 has 15 amino acids. V lost 0 bases and J lost 4; bases outside the gene matches: 6. The CDR3 region is CASSLVSGGAYEQYF. In nucleotides, the CDR3 is TGTGCCAGCAGCTTGGTTTCAGGGGGCGCATACGAGCAGTACTTC. Supplemented by reference TRBV5-5 and TRBJ2-7, the full variable domain reads DAGVTQSPTHLIKTRGQQVTLRCSPISGHKSVSWYQQVLGQGPQFIFQYYEKEERGRGNFPDRFSARQFPNYSSELNVNALLLGDSALYLCASSLVSGGAYEQYFGPGTRLTVT.

About this clone itself: The identical CDR3 is also encoded by other nucleotide sequences in the sample. The V and J genes are TRBV19 and TRBJ1-5; D not resolved. CDR3 size: 13 residues. Per germline, CDR1 LNHDA and CDR2 SQIVND (reference sequence). Trimming took off 5 bases at V and 5 bases at J, with 10 bases between the two ends. This CDR3 reads CASSVTGDQPQHF. CDR3 DNA sequence: TGTGCCAGTAGTGTCACGGGAGATCAGCCCCAGCATTTT.

The chain carries TRBV24-1 and TRBJ2-7, with 11 bases fitting TRBD2. The CDR3 consists of 14 residues. The V gene's germline CDR1 is KGHDR and CDR2 SFDVKD. The junction had 3 bases not matched to a gene; V was cut back by 4 bases and J by 5 bases. CDR3 bases: TGTGCCACCAGTGAGTCTAGCGGGAGGCACGAGCAGTACTTC. Protein: CATSESSGRHEQYF.